This T cell receptor beta chain emerged from a study of blood T cell repertoires in COVID-19. About the study: The United States, Italy and Spain were the sources of the acute and convalescent COVID-19 samples. From T cells, B-cell-depleted T cells, or PBMCs came the material, which was cDNA or gDNA.

This CDR3 contains 15 residues. The V end was cut by 0 bases, the J end by 2 bases, with 11 bases between. Germline V CDR1 and CDR2: MNHEY, SVGAGI. Study processing details: Cell counts per sample came from amplifying reference gene primers. Assay used: immunoSEQ multiplex PCR; TCRdb lists only in-frame clones, some missing. That table supplies the V and J calls and clone size; D and trimming were determined from the DNA. Among over 100,000 clones listed, around 73% were seen once. Sequences were obtained from peripheral blood. This receptor was taken from a man in his fifties or sixties with active or convalescent COVID-19. V and J are TRBV6-5 and TRBJ2-7, with a weak D call TRBD1 (6 bases). The CDR3 region is CASSYSQGPPYEQYF. The CDR3 DNA follows: TGTGCCAGCAGTTACTCGCAGGGGCCTCCCTACGAGCAGTACTTC.